This passage covers 12 T cell receptor beta chains from one sample sequenced in a study of tumor and adjacent non-tumor tissue in lung cancer. This sample's RNA came from whole unsorted tissue. Three rounds of nested PCR, following a modified ARM-PCR protocol, produced the TCRbeta library. TCRdb re-derived calls from the multiplex PCR reads in MiXCR, one entry per CDR3 protein. The table lists under 150,000 distinct CDR3 sequences, 66% of them singletons, with 18% in the top ten. The sample taken for sequencing was lung tumor tissue. All receptors derive from a man in his sixties with small cell lung cancer.

Note on this clonotype: Being one base from a much bigger clone, this may be a read error. Since the CDR3 does not end with the conserved phenylalanine or tryptophan, this likely comes from a read error. The CDR3 loop reads CASSLNRGSNEQFS. The CDR3 nucleotides are TGTGCCAGCAGTTTGAACAGGGGATCAAATGAGCAGTTCTCC. The chain combines TRBV12-3 or TRBV12-4 with TRBJ2-1, with 7 bases fitting TRBD1. This CDR3 contains 14 residues. The trim removed 3 bases at V and 7 bases at J, leaving 6 bases unmatched.

The chain carries TRBV7-9 and TRBJ2-2; no clear D gene. This CDR3 contains 13 residues. Germline CDR1 SEHNR, CDR2 FQNEAQ (reference sequence). Between the trimmed V and J ends, which lost 6 bases and 7 bases, there was a span of 12 bases. CDR3 DNA sequence: TGTGCCAGCAGTCCTATCGTGGTCGGGGAGCTGTTTTTT. Protein: CASSPIVVGELFF.

With regard to this clonotype: At one boundary the junction diverges from the germline segment, which might be a read error. The chain links TRBV10-3 to TRBJ2-5, with 7 nucleotides matching TRBD1. The germline gives CDR1 ENHRY, CDR2 SYGVKD. The CDR3 covers 15 residues. CDR3 bases: TGTACCATCAGTGAGAAGGGACAGCCGCAAGAGACCCAGTACTTC. Translating gives CTISEKGQPQETQYF.

As regards this clonotype: Given a much more abundant clone one base away, this may be a read error. This chain uses TRBV12-3 or TRBV12-4 with TRBJ2-3, with TRBD2 as a possible D gene (5 bases). The CDR3 totals 16 residues. The germline V and J ends were trimmed by 2 bases and 1 base, with 13 bases remaining between them. Here the CDR3 reads CASSLRRGGGTDTQYF. DNA for the CDR3: TGTGCCAGCAGTTTACGCCGCGGAGGCGGCACAGATACGCAGTATTTT.

Concerning this clonotype: Lacking the conserved final phenylalanine or tryptophan, this CDR3 likely reflects a read error. In DNA, the CDR3 is TGTGCCAGCAGTCACAGACTAGCGGGAAACAATGAGCAGTTCGTC. Encoded protein: CASSHRLAGNNEQFV. This rearrangement joins TRBV11-2 to TRBJ2-1, with 11 bases aligning to TRBD2. This CDR3 region has 15 residues. Trimming cost V 6 bases and J 5 bases; bases outside gene matches: 6. Germline assignment: CDR1 SGHAT and CDR2 FQNNGV.

A word on this clonotype: Just one base apart from a much larger clone, this may be a read error. V and J are TRBV12-3 or TRBV12-4 and TRBJ2-5; D perhaps matches TRBD1 (5 bases). The CDR3 runs 11 residues. V gave up 9 bases and J gave up 5 bases, with 10 bases separating them. Here the CDR3 reads CARSGAETQYF. CDR3 sequence (DNA): TGTGCCAGGAGTGGGGCGGAGACCCAGTACTTC.

Comment on this clonotype: Since no conserved phenylalanine or tryptophan closes the CDR3, a read error is the likely cause. The chain couples TRBV11-3 to TRBJ2-1; TRBD1 aligns across 8 bases. Germline assignment: CDR1 SGHNT and CDR2 YENEEA. V lost 1 base to trimming and J lost 2 bases; unmatched junction nucleotides: 1. This CDR3 contains 15 residues. The CDR3 DNA reads as TGTGCCAGCAGCTTAGTGACAGGGGCCTACAATGAGCAGTTCTCC. Its translation: CASSLVTGAYNEQFS.

This clonotype was seen many times. The J gene is TRBJ1-1, the V gene TRBV12-3 or TRBV12-4; D is ambiguous. This CDR3 contains 12 residues. V lost 3 bases and J lost 2, with 4 bases in between. CDR3 bases: TGTGCCAGCAGTTTTCCAAACACTGAAGCTTTCTTT. Its protein product is CASSFPNTEAFF.

This clonotype was recorded at least ten times. V and J are TRBV29-1 and TRBJ1-1; 9 nucleotides match TRBD1. CDR1 SQVTM and CDR2 ANQGSEA come from the germline V gene. The CDR3 is 14 amino acids. Trimming at V came to 4 bases and at J to 6 bases, leaving 9 bases not matched to a gene. CDR3 coding DNA: TGCAGCGTTGTAAGAGCGGGACAGGGCTCTGAAGCTTTCTTT. It translates to CSVVRAGQGSEAFF.

Here the CDR3 DNA reads TGTGCCAGCAGCTTAGGGACAGGGGACACCGGCGTGCTGTTTTTT. Amino acid sequence: CASSLGTGDTGVLFF. The chain employs TRBV11-2 and TRBJ2-2; 9 nucleotides line up with TRBD1. The CDR3 has 15 amino acids. Trimming removed 1 base from V and 13 bases from J; junction bases left unmatched: 10. Germline V gene lookup returns CDR1 SGHAT and CDR2 FQNNGV.

About this clonotype itself: One junction end disagrees with the germline gene, perhaps due to a read error. The chain links TRBV6-6 to TRBJ2-3; D gene ambiguous. Germline assignment: CDR1 MNHNY and CDR2 SVGAGI (reference sequence). CDR3 length: 14 amino acids. In DNA form, the CDR3 reads TGTGCCAACAGTTACTCGAGTCCCACAGATACGCAGTATTTT. Its translation is CANSYSSPTDTQYF.

Remarks on this clonotype: Germline and junction disagree at one end, which may indicate a read error. The chain employs TRBV20-1 and TRBJ1-1, with D unclear. Germline-derived CDR1 and CDR2 are DFQATT and SNEGSKA (reference sequence). The CDR3 covers 12 residues. This CDR3 reads CSARLVNIEAFF. In DNA form, the CDR3 reads TGCAGTGCTAGACTTGTGAACATTGAAGCTTTCTTT.